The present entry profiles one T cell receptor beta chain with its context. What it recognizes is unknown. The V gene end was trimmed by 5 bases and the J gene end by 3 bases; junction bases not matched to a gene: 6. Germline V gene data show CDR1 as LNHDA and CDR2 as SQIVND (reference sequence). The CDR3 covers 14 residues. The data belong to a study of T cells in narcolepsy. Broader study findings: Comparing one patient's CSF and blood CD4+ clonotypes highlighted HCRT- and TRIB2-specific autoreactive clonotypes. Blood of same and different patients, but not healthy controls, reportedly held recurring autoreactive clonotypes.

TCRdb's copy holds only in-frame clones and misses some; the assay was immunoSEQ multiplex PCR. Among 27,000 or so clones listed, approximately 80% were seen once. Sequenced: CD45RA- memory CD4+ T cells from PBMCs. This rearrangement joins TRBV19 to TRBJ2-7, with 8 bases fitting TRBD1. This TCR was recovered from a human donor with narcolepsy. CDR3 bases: TGTGCCAGTAGTTTGCAGACAGGGGTCTACGAGCAGTACTTC. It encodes CASSLQTGVYEQYF.